What follows is one T cell receptor beta chain and its context. Its recognized antigen is unknown. Base-call qualities are not available, and no considerably larger clone is one nucleotide away. This specimen comes from a study of Graves' ophthalmopathy and Graves' hyperthyroidism (dated by TCRdb to 2016 to 2019). Background on the whole study: Peripheral blood was collected at initial diagnosis, prior to any treatment. To tell Graves' ophthalmopathy apart from Graves' hyperthyroidism, and to predict which patients would progress to ophthalmopathy, the study relied on TCR beta repertoire signatures. For independent validation, a separate cohort was made up of 18 hyperthyroidism patients plus 17 patients who later progressed from hyperthyroidism to ophthalmopathy. Following sample collection, hyperthyroidism patients were given methimazole at a starting dose of 30 mg daily, and ophthalmopathy patients were given high-dose intravenous methylprednisolone. In total, 135 blood samples were TCR-sequenced: approximately 42 ophthalmopathy, approximately 80 hyperthyroidism and about 17 hyperthyroidism-to-ophthalmopathy patients. A discovery set of 100 patients (around 45 ophthalmopathy, 55 to 60 stable hyperthyroidism) was enrolled to explore V-J signatures distinguishing ophthalmopathy from hyperthyroidism. The approximately 90 discovery patients were divided at random into training and test sets in a 7:3 ratio. In a handful of hyperthyroidism patients, the T-cell repertoire of thyroid tissue was compared with the T-cell repertoire of blood. General findings and caveats noted by the study authors: Most expanded thyroid clonotypes with frequency above 0.001 were also detected in blood, suggesting blood repertoires may reflect the thyroid immune response. No statistical method was used to set the sample size in advance, and the investigators knew which group each participant was assigned to. In validation, the model predicted ophthalmopathy progression with more than 70% sensitivity and approximately 72% specificity; some 13 predicted patients were CT-confirmed with GO in a median of around 6.5 months. In cross-validation, the 13-signature model distinguished ophthalmopathy from stable hyperthyroidism with more than 85% sensitivity and over 81% specificity, while in the test set the corresponding values were around 79% and 71%.

Hyperthyroidism was considered stable if no progression to ophthalmopathy occurred within 18 months of follow-up. Hyperthyroidism patients were newly diagnosed, were aged 18 to 65 years, and had a disease duration under 2 months. Patients with other autoimmune diseases, uncontrolled infections, pregnancy or lactation were excluded from the study. Clinical symptoms, serum thyroxine, TRAb, thyroid ultrasound and orbital computed tomography were used for diagnosis. Using Ficoll-Paque density gradient centrifugation, PBMCs were isolated from roughly 9.2 ml of fresh peripheral blood. Trizol reagent was used to extract the total RNA, and its quality was then checked on an Agilent 2100 Bioanalyzer. For repertoire sequencing, TCR beta CDR3 regions were amplified from RNA transcripts. HTBI primers and the Qiagen OneStep RT-PCR kit were used in a first-round RT-PCR, which was followed by a second-round multiplex PCR, size selection and purification. The libraries underwent paired-end sequencing with 100 bp reads on an Illumina HiSeq2000. Per the original workflow: SOAPnuke was used to process the reads, throwing out any read that had adapters, had uncalled bases, had a mean Phred below 15, or lacked an exact constant-primer or identifier match. COPE v1.2.5 was used to merge the high-quality paired reads. Unique nucleotide sequences were defined as clonotypes and aligned to IMGT TRB V, D and J references using MiTCR v1.1. The analysis was limited to V-J combinations with a frequency above 0.0001, which together covered approximately 99% of repertoires. For each V-J combination, a TCR clonal expansion and chaos score was defined as the ratio of F50 clonal expansion to chaos observed in the TCRdist matrix. Welch's t-statistics and random forest were used to reduce features to about 14 V-J combinations, which were fed into a naive Bayes classifier. The Morisita-Horn index was used to measure how similar the thyroid and blood repertoires were. The public reads were quality trimmed at Q25 with fastp and then assembled into clones with MiXCR by TCRdb, keeping productive beta chains. Identical CDR3 proteins give one entry, which carries the most common genes and DNA. The V and J calls were not made by the authors but by TCRdb's processing. For this sample the table gives just over 400,000 distinct CDR3 sequences, of which approximately 21% were detected only once. 2.5% to 3.5% of the sample is held by the ten biggest clonotypes.

This receptor was taken from a woman aged 18-35 years with stable Graves' hyperthyroidism. Donor details come from another sample of the same person, matched by shared clones. The sequencing sample was made of peripheral blood.

The DNA sequence is given as TGTGCCACCAGTGACCAGACAGCTGGCTACACCTTC. This translates into CATSDQTAGYTF. The chain is encoded by TRBV24-1 joined to TRBJ1-2; a tentative D call is TRBD1 (5 bases match). The CDR3 spans 12 residues, from the cysteine through the phenylalanine. The only DNA kept is the CDR3, 36 bases in frame from the first base. CDR1 and CDR2 are read off the germline V gene as KGHDR and SFDVKD. The junction shows trimming of 4 bases on V and 7 bases on J, plus 9 bases between the germline ends.